The T cell receptor (beta chain) described here comes from a study of shared clonotypes between healthy human individuals (dated by TCRdb to 2018 to 2021). Looking at the study overall: The cohort included three men and a couple of women between 18 and 49 years of age. To increase sequencing depth and limit assay-specific biases, different laboratories used diverse techniques to prepare libraries and sequence TCR repertoires. To estimate repertoire size and how much clonotypes are shared between individuals, the study performed deep sequencing of blood TCR repertoires from about 5 healthy adults. Per donor, leukapheresis produced somewhere between about 0.8 and 9 billion PBMCs. For each donor, CD4 naive and CD4 memory were each given three plates, CD8 naive was given two plates, and CD8 memory was given one plate.

On the study overall, not on this receptor specifically: Sampling was restricted to blood, and TCR repertoires in tissue are likely to differ from TCR repertoires in blood. Pairwise subsampling indicated that sequencing depth was expected to affect the degree of clonotype sharing among donors. When a few donors were compared, the shared fraction of clonotypes was 5% to 6.5% for naive CD4, roughly 3.4% for naive CD8, roughly 2.5% for memory CD4, and approximately 0.4% for memory CD8. The small number of donors limited the genetic and exposure-history diversity represented. Rarefaction of sorted-subset datasets indicated incomplete sequencing despite the large sequencing depth. Larger estimated clonotype richness was generally found for naive subsets than for memory subsets. Compared with non-shared clonotypes, clonotypes shared by all four sorted-subset donors had higher generation probabilities.

TCR CDR3 regions were amplified from genomic DNA by multiplex PCR using the deep immunoSEQ assay. For each cell subset, the extracted genomic DNA was distributed evenly across all wells of several immunoSEQ 96-well plates, and each plate served as one replicate. For sorted subsets, each replicate PCR was loaded with 200 ng genomic DNA, equivalent to 25,000 to 30,000 T cell genomes. The purified libraries were quantified using a Qubit 3.0 fluorometer, sized with a Bioanalyzer 2100, and then quantified again using the KAPA Library Quantification kit. Each immunoSEQ 96-well plate was sequenced on its own single-read 150-cycle Illumina NextSeq 550 flow cell. The study's processing was this. Because the immunoSEQ output held only junctional sequences and lacked quality scores, the filtering could not match the filtering applied to full-length reads. To assign V/J genes and CDR3, sequences were annotated using PyIR, a Python wrapper for IgBLAST v1.9, with IMGT germline references. Any read was removed if the V/J assignment was weak (E-value above 1e-6), the CDR3 was missing, or the read contained stop codons, out-of-frame junctions, or ambiguous translated residues. A V3J clonotype was defined by an identical inferred V gene, J gene, and CDR3 amino acid sequence. Percentage overlap between repertoires was calculated by dividing the number of shared unique clonotypes by the size of the smaller repertoire. Repertoire richness was assessed with RTK rarefaction, the Chao1 estimator, and Recon v2.1 estimates of unobserved clonotypes. OLGA was used to compute generation probabilities for all TCRbeta clonotypes that the gDNA method yielded from a handful of donors. Here the immuneACCESS table is served through TCRdb, limited to in-frame sequences with V and J called. Missing clones are a known gap in these copies; in checked studies unresolved V genes cover under half, and the rest lacks a known reason. V, J and clone size were drawn from that table, and D and trimming were deduced from the DNA. The sample table contains roughly 410,000 clones; only one count was recorded for 96% of them. 0.32% of the sample belongs to the ten largest clones.

Note on this clone: It has no known antigen specificity. There are no base qualities to consult, and no much larger clone falls within one base.

The donors were healthy, HIV-negative adults who had no recently reported acute infections or vaccinations. Every donor was a Caucasian adult residing in Nashville, Tennessee, USA. The CD8 memory samples were a combination of magnetically selected CD45RO+ cells and CCR7-negative CD45RA+ effector memory (TemRA) cells. After blood collection by leukapheresis, PBMCs were isolated using Ficoll-Histopaque density gradient centrifugation and then cryopreserved in the vapor phase of liquid nitrogen. Analytical flow cytometry was used to check the purity and quantity of every magnetically sorted T cell population. Genomic DNA was isolated from each sorted fraction and quantified by UV absorbance on a Nanodrop 2000c. Including the terminal cysteine and phenylalanine, the CDR3 comprises 13 residues. Only CDR3 DNA is held: 39 bases, read in frame from base 1. The germline V gene (reference sequence) sets CDR1 to GTSNPN and CDR2 to SVGIG. Deletion took 0 bases off V and 3 bases off J, with a span of 6 bases between the germline ends.

The chain is assembled from TRBV30 and TRBJ1-3; the D gene assignment is ambiguous. This TCR was sampled from a man aged 25-40 years in good health. The specimen sequenced was memory CD8+ T cells sorted from blood. In the paper's terms, the cell subset or site label means: CD45RO+ cells pooled with CCR7-negative TemRA cells. The nucleotide sequence is TGTGCCTGGAGTGTACTACATGGAAACACCATATATTTT. This is translated as CAWSVLHGNTIYF.